This T cell receptor beta chain was recovered during a study of blood T cell repertoires in COVID-19. Profiling relied on immunoSEQ multiplex PCR, and the TCRdb table lists in-frame clones only, not all of them. Among nearly 110,000 clones listed, approximately 80% were seen once. CDR3 length equals 16 residues. The V end was cut by 0 bases, the J end by 1 base, with 10 bases between. Germline CDR1 SGHRS, CDR2 YFSETQ. The sequence was collected from a woman aged 55-69 years with acute or convalescent COVID-19. The chain recombines TRBV5-1 with TRBJ2-2, with D possibly TRBD2 on 5 matching bases. Sequencing was done on a sample of peripheral blood. CDR3 amino acids: CASSLVGLGNTGELFF. Written as DNA, the CDR3 is TGCGCCAGCAGCTTGGTTGGACTGGGGAACACCGGGGAGCTGTTTTTT.